A single sample gave rise to the 25 T cell receptor beta chains below, sequenced in a study of identifying expanded T cells in peripheral blood. Clones were read by immunoSEQ multiplex PCR, and TCRdb kept only the in-frame ones, dropping some. The sample yields about 120,000 clones, roughly 84% seen once. Sequencing was carried out using blood. The receptor set was obtained from a person aged 18 to 70 in good health.

The J gene is TRBJ1-3, the V gene TRBV6-1; no firm D call. V dropped 4 bases and J dropped 6 bases, with 16 bases sitting between them. This CDR3 is built from 15 residues. Germline V lookup: CDR1 MNHNS, CDR2 SASEGT. The chain's CDR3 is CASSGGTAAENTIYF. The CDR3 coding sequence is TGTGCCAGCAGTGGCGGAACGGCGGCTGAAAACACCATATATTTT.

V is TRBV7-8 and J is TRBJ1-2; 7 nucleotides align to TRBD1. This CDR3 has 17 amino acids. Trimming cost V 5 bases and J 3 bases; bases outside gene matches: 15. The V gene's germline CDR1 is SGHVS and CDR2 FQNEAQ. CDR3 protein: CASSPRRQGGSDYGYTF. The CDR3 nucleotides read TGTGCCAGCAGCCCACGGAGACAGGGAGGGTCGGACTATGGCTACACCTTC.

The chain employs TRBV30 and TRBJ1-2; D perhaps matches TRBD1 (5 bases). Per germline, CDR1 GTSNPN and CDR2 SVGIG (reference sequence). The CDR3 is 13 amino acids. Trimming removed 5 bases at V and 6 bases at J, with 16 bases between. CDR3 residues: CAWVPGEGDGYTF. The CDR3 DNA is TGTGCCTGGGTCCCGGGGGAAGGCGATGGCTACACCTTC.

The V and J genes are TRBV7-9 and TRBJ1-2; 10 bases are shared with TRBD1. This CDR3 has 16 residues. Germline V CDR1 and CDR2: SEHNR, FQNEAQ (reference sequence). V was clipped by 7 bases and J by 8 bases; unmatched bases: 16. The CDR3 here is CASTLYPGQGPWGYTF. In DNA form, the CDR3 reads TGTGCCAGCACCCTTTATCCGGGACAGGGGCCATGGGGCTACACCTTC.

The chain combines TRBV5-5 with TRBJ2-3; D might be TRBD1 (6 bases). V was cut by 1 base and J by 4 bases, with 19 bases left in between. The CDR3 contains 17 residues. Germline V gene data show CDR1 as SGHKS and CDR2 as YYEKEE (reference sequence). The CDR3 reads CASSLWFGRGNPDTQYF. In DNA form, the CDR3 reads TGTGCCAGCAGCTTGTGGTTTGGTAGGGGGAATCCAGATACGCAGTATTTT.

This clone was observed at least ten times. V and J are TRBV9 and TRBJ1-1; no firm D call. The ends were cut back, 4 bases at V and 3 bases at J, with 16 bases in the middle. Germline V gene sequence: CDR1 SGDLS, CDR2 YYNGEE. CDR3 length equals 15 residues. CDR3 nucleotides: TGTGCCAGCAGCTTGCGTCCTATAATGGACACTGAAGCTTTCTTT. Its protein product is CASSLRPIMDTEAFF. The full variable domain, its missing parts supplied by reference TRBV9 and TRBJ1-1, is DSGVTQTPKHLITATGQRVTLRCSPRSGDLSVYWYQQSLDQGLQFLIQYYNGEERAKGNILERFSAQQFPDLHSELNLSSLELGDSALYFCASSLRPIMDTEAFFGQGTRLTVV.

The rearrangement joins TRBV9 to TRBJ1-4, with D possibly matching TRBD1 (5 bases). V was clipped by 0 bases and J by 0 bases, with 15 bases between them. Germline V gene lookup returns CDR1 SGDLS and CDR2 YYNGEE. CDR3 length: 18 residues. The CDR3 DNA reads TGTGCCAGCAGCGTAGGTCAGGGTCTCCAGTCAACTAATGAAAAACTGTTTTTT. Protein sequence: CASSVGQGLQSTNEKLFF.

The chain carries TRBV2 and TRBJ2-1; D not resolved. The V gene's germline CDR1 is SNHLY and CDR2 FYNNEI. The V end lost 4 bases, the J end lost 0 bases, and 7 bases lay between the germline ends. The CDR3 loop spans 14 amino acids. This chain's CDR3 is CASSVMSSYNEQFF. The CDR3 bases are TGTGCCAGCAGTGTTATGAGCTCCTACAATGAGCAGTTCTTC.

The rearrangement links TRBV10-1 to TRBJ2-1; D is unclear. CDR1 is WNHNN and CDR2 is SYGVQD in the germline V gene (reference sequence). With 5 bases removed from V and 6 bases from J, the gap between germline ends came to 2 bases. The CDR3 runs 10 residues. The CDR3 coding sequence is TGCGCCAGCAGTAGCAATGAGCAGTTCTTC. It codes for CASSSNEQFF.

This clone has just a few counts. The chain uses TRBV6-6 and TRBJ2-7; D possibly corresponds to TRBD2 (6 bases). This CDR3 has 14 amino acids. CDR1 is MNHNY, CDR2 SVGAGI, per germline (reference sequence). Deletions cut 2 bases from V and 2 bases from J, with 10 bases between. The DNA of the CDR3 is TGTGCCAGCAGTTACGCGGGATCCACCTACGAGCAGTACTTC. This codes for CASSYAGSTYEQYF.

This clone was observed a single time. This chain uses TRBV6-1 with TRBJ2-1; D might be TRBD2 (5 bases). The germline V gene has CDR1 MNHNS and CDR2 SASEGT. The germline V and J ends were trimmed by 4 bases and 3 bases, with 22 bases remaining between them. The CDR3 is 18 amino acids. As DNA, the CDR3 is TGTGCCAGCAGTGTCCCGGGAAGTCTTTTGCCAATCTACAATGAGCAGTTCTTC. Its protein is CASSVPGSLLPIYNEQFF.

V usage is TRBV6-6 and J usage is TRBJ2-2; 8 bases map to TRBD1. CDR1 and CDR2 (germline): MNHNY, SVGAGI (reference sequence). V lost 7 bases to trimming and J lost 3 bases; unmatched junction nucleotides: 7. CDR3 length: 15 residues. The CDR3 region has the DNA TGTGCCAGCAAGAGGGGACAGGAAGACACCGGGGAGCTGTTTTTT. Its translation is CASKRGQEDTGELFF.

Only one count was recorded for this clone. The V gene is TRBV9, the J gene TRBJ2-1; TRBD1 matches 9 bases. The germline V gene encodes CDR1 SGDLS and CDR2 YYNGEE. The CDR3 totals 15 residues. V gave up 3 bases and J gave up 7 bases; unmatched junction bases: 8. CDR3 sequence (DNA): TGTGCCAGCAGCGGACAGGGGGGCATCGTAAATGAGCAGTTCTTC. Translation gives CASSGQGGIVNEQFF.

The chain carries TRBV10-2 and TRBJ2-2; possibly TRBD2 for D (6 bases). Trimming left V 6 bases short and J 1 base short, with 15 bases between. This CDR3 contains 16 residues. Germline-derived CDR1 and CDR2 are WSHSY and SAAADI. CDR3 DNA: TGCGCCAGCAGGGGATGGGGCGGGGAGAACACCGGGGAGCTGTTTTTT. Its translation is CASRGWGGENTGELFF.

This chain connects TRBV5-4 to TRBJ1-1; the match to TRBD1 covers 10 bases. Germline CDR1 and CDR2: SGHNT and YYREEE (reference sequence). The CDR3 runs to 16 residues. With 2 bases clipped from V and 4 bases from J, the junction kept 8 bases outside the gene matches. CDR3 DNA sequence: TGTGCCAGCAGCTTCAAAAGAGGGACAGGGGCCACTGAAGCTTTCTTT. Residues: CASSFKRGTGATEAFF.

A single count supports this clone. The DNA of the CDR3 is TGTGCCAGCAGTGGGACAACTCCAGAGACCCAGTACTTC. Translated, it gives CASSGTTPETQYF. The chain links TRBV25-1 to TRBJ2-5, with a tentative D call TRBD1 (5 bases). The V gene's germline CDR1 is MGHDK and CDR2 SYGVNS. V lost 4 bases, J lost 4 bases, and 10 bases lay in between. This CDR3 contains 13 residues.

The CDR3 is CASSPGQGNYGYTF. DNA of the CDR3: TGTGCCAGCTCCCCGGGACAGGGTAACTATGGCTACACCTTC. The chain uses TRBV18 and TRBJ1-2; 9 positions match TRBD1. This CDR3 comprises 14 residues. Germline assignment: CDR1 KGHSH and CDR2 LQKENI. Unmatched junction bases numbered 3, after V lost 6 bases and J lost 1 base.

The rearrangement uses TRBV19 and TRBJ2-7; D unresolved. Germline V gene sequence: CDR1 LNHDA, CDR2 SQIVND (reference sequence). Trimming left V 3 bases short and J 4 bases short, with 7 bases between. There are 12 residues in the CDR3. Here the CDR3 DNA reads TGTGCCAGTAGTATGGGCCAGTACGAGCAGTACTTC. It translates to CASSMGQYEQYF. The whole variable domain, filled in from reference TRBV19 and TRBJ2-7, reads DGGITQSPKYLFRKEGQNVTLSCEQNLNHDAMYWYRQDPGQGLRLIYYSQIVNDFQKGDIAEGYSVSREKKESFPLTVTSAQKNPTAFYLCASSMGQYEQYFGPGTRLTVT.

The genes are TRBV5-4 and TRBJ2-2; no definite D call. Germline values: CDR1 SGHNT, CDR2 YYREEE (reference sequence). CDR3 length equals 15 residues. The V end lost 1 base, the J end lost 0 bases, and 7 bases lay between the germline ends. The CDR3 region is CASSLSSANTGELFF. The CDR3 DNA reads as TGTGCCAGCAGCTTGAGCAGCGCGAACACCGGGGAGCTGTTTTTT.

The gene calls are TRBV30 and TRBJ1-4, with TRBD1 matching 9 bases. CDR3 length equals 14 residues. CDR1 is GTSNPN and CDR2 is SVGIG in the germline V gene (reference sequence). Trimming cost V 2 bases and J 6 bases; bases outside gene matches: 4. The CDR3 region is CAWSSQGAYEKLFF. The CDR3 coding sequence is TGTGCCTGGAGTTCACAGGGGGCGTATGAAAAACTGTTTTTT.

The CDR3: CASSLGRLNEKLFF. The CDR3, as DNA: TGCGCCAGCAGCTTGGGACGTCTTAATGAAAAACTGTTTTTT. The rearrangement links TRBV4-1 to TRBJ1-4, with a weak D call TRBD1 (5 bases). CDR1 is MGHRA and CDR2 is YSYEKL in the germline V gene. This CDR3 has 14 residues. The germline V and J ends were trimmed by 5 bases and 4 bases, with 11 bases remaining between them.

This clone has a handful of counts. This chain links TRBV7-9 with TRBJ1-1; D may be TRBD1 (5 bases). The germline V gene has CDR1 SEHNR and CDR2 FQNEAQ (reference sequence). Trimming left V 1 base short and J 1 base short, with 7 bases between. CDR3 length: 14 amino acids. The DNA of the CDR3 is TGTGCCAGCAGCTTAGTCCAGGGGAACACTGAAGCTTTCTTT. Its translation is CASSLVQGNTEAFF.

The chain is built from TRBV5-6 and TRBJ2-1; tentatively, D is TRBD2 (5 bases). There are 13 residues in the CDR3. Germline V lookup: CDR1 SGHDT, CDR2 YYEEEE. V shed 6 bases and J shed 5 bases, with 12 bases lying between them. Here the CDR3 reads CASNPGSNNEQFF. CDR3 coding DNA: TGTGCCAGCAACCCGGGATCCAACAATGAGCAGTTCTTC.

The chain uses TRBV9 and TRBJ2-7; 8 nucleotides align to TRBD1. Trimming took 4 bases from V and 5 from J; bases not matched to a gene: 8. The CDR3 spans 14 residues. Germline assignment: CDR1 SGDLS and CDR2 YYNGEE. This CDR3 is CASSPTGVPHEQYF. CDR3 DNA sequence: TGTGCCAGCAGCCCGACAGGGGTACCCCACGAGCAGTACTTC.

The chain has TRBV5-6 and TRBJ1-1; D ambiguous. V lost 9 bases, J lost 1 base, and 13 bases lay in between. The length of the CDR3 is 13 residues. CDR1 is SGHDT, CDR2 YYEEEE, per germline. The CDR3 loop is CATLQWGNTEAFF. The CDR3 bases are TGTGCCACCCTGCAGTGGGGGAACACTGAAGCTTTCTTT.